The present T cell receptor beta chain was sequenced within a study of blood T cell repertoires in COVID-19. Study-level background: Acute and convalescent COVID-19 specimens originated in the United States, Italy and Spain. PBMCs, B-cell-depleted T cells, or T cells provided the cDNA or gDNA that made up the material.

V lost 0 bases and J 6 bases, leaving 9 bases between the germline ends. The CDR3 contains 13 residues. Germline CDR1 reads MDHEN; CDR2 reads SYDVKM. Original processing methods: Reference gene primer amplification gave nucleated cell count estimates. TCRdb's table, derived via immunoSEQ multiplex PCR, lists solely in-frame clones and lacks some. V, J and clone size were drawn from that table, and D and trimming were deduced from the DNA. Of about 190,000 clones listed, 85% to 90% are singletons. The specimen was peripheral blood. The source of this sequence is a woman under 40 with active or convalescent COVID-19. This chain links TRBV28 with TRBJ2-7; perhaps TRBD1 as D (6 bases). The chain's CDR3 is CASSLWLRGEQYF. For the CDR3, the DNA is TGTGCCAGCAGTTTATGGCTCAGGGGCGAGCAGTACTTC.